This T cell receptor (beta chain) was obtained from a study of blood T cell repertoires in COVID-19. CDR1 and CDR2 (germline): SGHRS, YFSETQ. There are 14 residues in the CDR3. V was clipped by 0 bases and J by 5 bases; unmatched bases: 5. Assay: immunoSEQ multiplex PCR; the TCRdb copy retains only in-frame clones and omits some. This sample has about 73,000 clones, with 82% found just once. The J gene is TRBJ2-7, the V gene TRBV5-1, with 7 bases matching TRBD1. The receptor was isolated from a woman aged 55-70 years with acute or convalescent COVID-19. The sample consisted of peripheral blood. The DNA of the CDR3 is TGCGCCAGCAGCTTGGGAGGGACAGTTGACGAGCAGTACTTC. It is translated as CASSLGGTVDEQYF.